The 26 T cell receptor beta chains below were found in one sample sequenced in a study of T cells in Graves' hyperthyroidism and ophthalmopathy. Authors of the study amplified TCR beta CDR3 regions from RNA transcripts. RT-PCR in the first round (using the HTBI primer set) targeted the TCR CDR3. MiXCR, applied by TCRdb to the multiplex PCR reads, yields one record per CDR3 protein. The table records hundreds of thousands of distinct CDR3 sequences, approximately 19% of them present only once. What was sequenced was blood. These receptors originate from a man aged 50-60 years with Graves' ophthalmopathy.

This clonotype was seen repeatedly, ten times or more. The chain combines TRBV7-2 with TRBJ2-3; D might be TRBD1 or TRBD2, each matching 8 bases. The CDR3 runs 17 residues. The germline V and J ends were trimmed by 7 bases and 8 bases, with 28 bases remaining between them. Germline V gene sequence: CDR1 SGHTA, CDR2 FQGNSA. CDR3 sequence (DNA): TGTGCCAGCACCTCGGGAGGGGGGACAGGAGCCGTTCGTACGCAGTATTTT. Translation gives CASTSGGGTGAVRTQYF.

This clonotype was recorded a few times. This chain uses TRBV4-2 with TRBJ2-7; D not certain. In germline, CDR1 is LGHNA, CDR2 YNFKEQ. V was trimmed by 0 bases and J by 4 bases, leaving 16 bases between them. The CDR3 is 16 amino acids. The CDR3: CASSQEKADFRYEQYF. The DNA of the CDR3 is TGTGCCAGCAGCCAAGAGAAGGCAGACTTCAGGTACGAGCAGTACTTC.

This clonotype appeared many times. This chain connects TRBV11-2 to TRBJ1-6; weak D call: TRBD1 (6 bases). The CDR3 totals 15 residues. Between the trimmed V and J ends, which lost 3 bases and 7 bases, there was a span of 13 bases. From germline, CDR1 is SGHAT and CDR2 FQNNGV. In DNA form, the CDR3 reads TGTGCCAGCAGCTTTGGAACAGGGAACAATTCACCCCTCCACTTT. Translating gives CASSFGTGNNSPLHF. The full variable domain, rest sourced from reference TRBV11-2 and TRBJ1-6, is EAGVAQSPRYKIIEKRQSVAFWCNPISGHATLYWYQQILGQGPKLLIQFQNNGVVDDSQLPKDRFSAERLKGVDSTLKIQPAKLEDSAVYLCASSFGTGNNSPLHFGNGTRLTVT.

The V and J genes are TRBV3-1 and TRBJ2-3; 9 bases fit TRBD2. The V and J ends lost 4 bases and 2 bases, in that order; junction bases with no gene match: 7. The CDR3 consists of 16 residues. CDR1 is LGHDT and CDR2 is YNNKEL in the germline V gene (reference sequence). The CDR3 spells CASSLRGGGATDTQYF. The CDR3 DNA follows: TGTGCCAGCAGCCTAAGGGGCGGGGGGGCCACAGATACGCAGTATTTT.

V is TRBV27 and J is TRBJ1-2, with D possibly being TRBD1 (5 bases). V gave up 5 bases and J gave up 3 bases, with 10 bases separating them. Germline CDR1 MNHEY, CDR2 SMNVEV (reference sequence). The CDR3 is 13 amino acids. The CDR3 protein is CASSMWGDYGYTF. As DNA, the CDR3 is TGTGCCAGCAGTATGTGGGGGGACTATGGCTACACCTTC.

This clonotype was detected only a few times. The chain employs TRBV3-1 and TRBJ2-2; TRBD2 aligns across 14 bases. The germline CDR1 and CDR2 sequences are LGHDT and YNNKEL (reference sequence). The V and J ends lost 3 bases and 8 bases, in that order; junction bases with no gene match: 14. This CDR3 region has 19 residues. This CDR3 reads CASSHPLWGLAGVSGELFF. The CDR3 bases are TGTGCCAGCAGCCACCCCCTGTGGGGACTAGCGGGAGTCTCGGGGGAGCTGTTTTTT.

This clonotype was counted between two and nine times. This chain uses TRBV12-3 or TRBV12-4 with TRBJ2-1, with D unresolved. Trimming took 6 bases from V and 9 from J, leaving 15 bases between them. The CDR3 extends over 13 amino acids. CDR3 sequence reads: CASSPSWGIEQFF. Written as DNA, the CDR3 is TGTGCCAGCAGCCCCTCCTGGGGTATTGAGCAGTTCTTC.

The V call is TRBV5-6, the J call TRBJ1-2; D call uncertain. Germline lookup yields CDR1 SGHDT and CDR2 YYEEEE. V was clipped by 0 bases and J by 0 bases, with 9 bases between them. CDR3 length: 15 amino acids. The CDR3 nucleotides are TGTGCCAGCAGCTTGGCCCGGATGCCTAACTATGGCTACACCTTC. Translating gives CASSLARMPNYGYTF.

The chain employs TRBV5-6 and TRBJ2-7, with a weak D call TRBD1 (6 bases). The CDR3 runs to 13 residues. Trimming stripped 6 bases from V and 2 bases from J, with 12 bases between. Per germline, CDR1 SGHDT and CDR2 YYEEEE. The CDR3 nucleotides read TGTGCCAGCAACAGACAGGACCCCTACGAGCAGTACTTC. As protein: CASNRQDPYEQYF.

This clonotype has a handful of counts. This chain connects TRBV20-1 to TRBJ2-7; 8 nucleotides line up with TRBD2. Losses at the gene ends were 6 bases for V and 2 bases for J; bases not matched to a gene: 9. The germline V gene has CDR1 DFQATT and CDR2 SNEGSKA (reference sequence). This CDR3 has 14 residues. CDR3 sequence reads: CSASTSGLTYEQYF. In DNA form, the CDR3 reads TGCAGTGCATCTACTAGCGGACTGACCTACGAGCAGTACTTC.

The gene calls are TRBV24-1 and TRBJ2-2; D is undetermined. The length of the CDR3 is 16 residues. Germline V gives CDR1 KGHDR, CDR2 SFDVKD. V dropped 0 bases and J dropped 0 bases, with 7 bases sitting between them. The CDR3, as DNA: TGTGCCACCAGTGATTTGTTTGCCTCGAACACCGGGGAGCTGTTTTTT. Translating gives CATSDLFASNTGELFF.

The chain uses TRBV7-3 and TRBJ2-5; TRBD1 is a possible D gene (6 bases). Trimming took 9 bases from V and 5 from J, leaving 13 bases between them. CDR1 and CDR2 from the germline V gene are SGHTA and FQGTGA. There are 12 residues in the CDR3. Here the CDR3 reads CARAQGLETQYF. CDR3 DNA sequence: TGTGCCAGGGCACAGGGTCTGGAGACCCAGTACTTC.

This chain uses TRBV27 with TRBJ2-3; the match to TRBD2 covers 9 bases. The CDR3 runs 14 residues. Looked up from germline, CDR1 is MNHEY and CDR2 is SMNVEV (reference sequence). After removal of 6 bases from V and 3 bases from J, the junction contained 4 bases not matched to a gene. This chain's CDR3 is CASRNSGRTDTQYF. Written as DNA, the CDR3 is TGTGCCAGCAGGAATAGCGGGAGAACAGATACGCAGTATTTT.

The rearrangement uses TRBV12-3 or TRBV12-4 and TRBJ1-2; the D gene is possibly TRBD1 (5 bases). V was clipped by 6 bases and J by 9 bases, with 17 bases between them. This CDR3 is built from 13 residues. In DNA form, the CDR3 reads TGTGCCAGCAGCCACCTGGACAAGGCCAGCTACACCTTC. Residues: CASSHLDKASYTF.

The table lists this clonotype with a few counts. In DNA, the CDR3 is TGCGCCAGCAGGGGGCTTACTAGCGGGAGGGCCTACGAGCAGTACTTC. It codes for CASRGLTSGRAYEQYF. The chain combines TRBV10-2 with TRBJ2-7, with TRBD2 identical over 13 bases. The CDR3 is made up of 16 amino acids. Germline V gives CDR1 WSHSY, CDR2 SAAADI. V gave up 6 bases and J gave up 2 bases; unmatched junction bases: 7.

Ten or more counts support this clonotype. The CDR3 DNA sequence: TGCAGTGCTTGGGACTTCGACTCCTACGAGCAGTACTTC. Its translation: CSAWDFDSYEQYF. The V call is TRBV20-1, the J call TRBJ2-7; tentatively, D is TRBD2 (6 bases). V lost 5 bases and J lost 0, with 11 bases in between. Germline CDR1 is DFQATT and CDR2 is SNEGSKA (reference sequence). The CDR3 covers 13 residues.

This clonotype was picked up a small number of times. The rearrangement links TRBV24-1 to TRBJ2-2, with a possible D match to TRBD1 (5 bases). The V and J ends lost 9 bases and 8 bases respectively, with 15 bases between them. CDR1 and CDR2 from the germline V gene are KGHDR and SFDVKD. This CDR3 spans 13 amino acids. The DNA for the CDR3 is TGTGCCACCTCGCTCTCTAACAGGGGGGAGCTGTTTTTT. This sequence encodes CATSLSNRGELFF.

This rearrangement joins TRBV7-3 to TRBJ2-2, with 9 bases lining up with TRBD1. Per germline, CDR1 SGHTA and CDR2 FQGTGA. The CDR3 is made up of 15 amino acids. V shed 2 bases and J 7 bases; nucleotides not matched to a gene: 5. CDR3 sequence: CASSLQGQGNGELFF. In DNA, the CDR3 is TGTGCCAGCAGCTTACAGGGACAGGGTAACGGGGAGCTGTTTTTT. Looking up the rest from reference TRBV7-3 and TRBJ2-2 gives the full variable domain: GAGVSQTPSNKVTEKGKYVELRCDPISGHTALYWYRQSLGQGPEFLIYFQGTGAADDSGLPNDRFFAVRPEGSVSTLKIQRTERGDSAVYLCASSLQGQGNGELFFGEGSRLTVL.

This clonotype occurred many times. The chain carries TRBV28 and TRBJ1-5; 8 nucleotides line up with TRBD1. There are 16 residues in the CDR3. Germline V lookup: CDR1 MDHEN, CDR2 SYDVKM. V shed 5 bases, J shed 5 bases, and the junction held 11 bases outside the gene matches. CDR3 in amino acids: CASSPPQGASDQPQHF. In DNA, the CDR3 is TGTGCCAGCAGTCCGCCCCAGGGGGCTTCGGATCAGCCCCAGCATTTT. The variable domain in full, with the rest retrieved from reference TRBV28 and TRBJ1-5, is DVKVTQSSRYLVKRTGEKVFLECVQDMDHENMFWYRQDPGLGLRLIYFSYDVKMKEKGDIPEGYSVSREKKERFSLILESASTNQTSMYLCASSPPQGASDQPQHFGDGTRLSIL.

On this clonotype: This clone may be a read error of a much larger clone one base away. CDR3 in DNA: TGTGCCAGCAGTCTAGCGGGGAGCATGAATGAGCAGTACTTC. As protein: CASSLAGSMNEQYF. V is TRBV2 and J is TRBJ2-1; 9 bases align to TRBD2. The DNA end lines up better with TRBJ2-7; the J call may be wrong. Germline CDR1 reads SNHLY; CDR2 reads FYNNEI. The CDR3 extends over 14 amino acids.

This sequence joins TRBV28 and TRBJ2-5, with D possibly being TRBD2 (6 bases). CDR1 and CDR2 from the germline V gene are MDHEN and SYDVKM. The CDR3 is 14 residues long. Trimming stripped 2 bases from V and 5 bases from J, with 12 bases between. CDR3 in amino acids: CASSLIGGDETQYF. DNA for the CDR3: TGTGCCAGCAGTTTAATCGGCGGGGATGAGACCCAGTACTTC.

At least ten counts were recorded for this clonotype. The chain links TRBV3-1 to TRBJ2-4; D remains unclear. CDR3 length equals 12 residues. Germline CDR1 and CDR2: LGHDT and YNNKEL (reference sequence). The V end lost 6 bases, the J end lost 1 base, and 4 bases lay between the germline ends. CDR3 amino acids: CASRGAKNIQYF. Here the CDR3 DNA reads TGTGCCAGCAGGGGGGCCAAAAACATTCAGTACTTC.

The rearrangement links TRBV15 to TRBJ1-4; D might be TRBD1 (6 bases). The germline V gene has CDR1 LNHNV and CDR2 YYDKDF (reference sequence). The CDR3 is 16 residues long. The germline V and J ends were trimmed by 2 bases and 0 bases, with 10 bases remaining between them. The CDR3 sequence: CATSRQGTATNEKLFF. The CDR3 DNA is TGTGCCACCAGCAGACAGGGGACCGCAACTAATGAAAAACTGTTTTTT.

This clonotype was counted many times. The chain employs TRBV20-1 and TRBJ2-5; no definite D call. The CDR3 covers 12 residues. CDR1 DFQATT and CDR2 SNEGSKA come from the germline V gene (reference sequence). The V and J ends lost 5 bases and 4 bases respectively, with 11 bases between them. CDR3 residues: CSAPHYIETQYF. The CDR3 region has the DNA TGCAGTGCTCCCCACTATATAGAGACCCAGTACTTC.

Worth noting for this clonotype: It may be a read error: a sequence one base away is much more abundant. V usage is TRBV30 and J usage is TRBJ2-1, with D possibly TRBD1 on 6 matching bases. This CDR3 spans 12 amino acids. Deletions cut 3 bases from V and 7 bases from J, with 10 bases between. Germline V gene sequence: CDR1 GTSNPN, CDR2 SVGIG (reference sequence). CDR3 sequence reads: CAWRGAENEQFF. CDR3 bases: TGTGCCTGGAGGGGGGCCGAGAATGAGCAGTTCTTC.

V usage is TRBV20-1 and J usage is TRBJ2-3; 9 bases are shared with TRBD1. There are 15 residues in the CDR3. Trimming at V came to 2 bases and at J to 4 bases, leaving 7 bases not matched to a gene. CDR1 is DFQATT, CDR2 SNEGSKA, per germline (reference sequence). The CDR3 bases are TGCAGTGCTAGAAATCCAACAGGGGGCGCAGATACGCAGTATTTT. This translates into CSARNPTGGADTQYF.